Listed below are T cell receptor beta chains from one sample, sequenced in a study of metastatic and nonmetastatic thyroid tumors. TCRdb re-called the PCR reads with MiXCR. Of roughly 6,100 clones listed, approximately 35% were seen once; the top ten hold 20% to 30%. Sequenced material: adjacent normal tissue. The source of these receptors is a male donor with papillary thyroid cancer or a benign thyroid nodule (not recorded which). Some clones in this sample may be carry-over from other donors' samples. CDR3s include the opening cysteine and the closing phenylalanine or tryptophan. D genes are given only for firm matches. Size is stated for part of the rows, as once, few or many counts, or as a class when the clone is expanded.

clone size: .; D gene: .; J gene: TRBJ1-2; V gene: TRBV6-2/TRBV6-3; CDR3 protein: CASSYSGTNYGYTF; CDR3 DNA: TGTGCCAGCAGTTACTCCGGGACAAACTATGGCTACACCTTC
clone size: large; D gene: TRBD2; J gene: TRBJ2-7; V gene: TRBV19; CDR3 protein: CASSIKRGGLSEQYF; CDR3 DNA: TGTGCCAGTAGTATAAAGCGGGGGGGTTTAAGCGAGCAGTACTTC
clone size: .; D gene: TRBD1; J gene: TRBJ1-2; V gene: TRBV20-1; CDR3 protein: CSSRGGTGPGEGYTF; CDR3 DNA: TGCAGTTCTAGAGGAGGGACAGGGCCGGGCGAGGGCTACACCTTC
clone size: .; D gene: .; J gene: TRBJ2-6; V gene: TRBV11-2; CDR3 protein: CASSFKTVLSGANVLTF; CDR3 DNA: TGTGCCAGCAGCTTTAAGACGGTTCTCTCTGGGGCCAACGTCCTGACTTTC
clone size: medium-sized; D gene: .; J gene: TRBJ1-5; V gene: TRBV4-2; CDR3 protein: CASSQNRVRGGNQPQHF; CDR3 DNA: TGTGCCAGCAGCCAAAACAGGGTTAGGGGGGGCAATCAGCCCCAGCATTTT
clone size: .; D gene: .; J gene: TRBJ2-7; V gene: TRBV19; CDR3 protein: CASSSSPGYEQYF; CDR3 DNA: TGTGCCAGTAGCTCCTCCCCCGGCTACGAGCAGTACTTC
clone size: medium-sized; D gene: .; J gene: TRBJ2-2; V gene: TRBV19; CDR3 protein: CASSIENIAAGELFF; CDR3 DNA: TGTGCCAGTAGTATAGAAAATATAGCCGCCGGGGAGCTGTTTTTT
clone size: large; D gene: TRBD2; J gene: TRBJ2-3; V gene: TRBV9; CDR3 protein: CASSAPASGGTSTDTQYF; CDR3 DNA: TGTGCCAGCAGCGCCCCAGCTAGCGGGGGGACTAGCACAGATACGCAGTATTTT
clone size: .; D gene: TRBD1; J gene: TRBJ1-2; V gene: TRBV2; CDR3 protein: CASSDWGTGGGYTF; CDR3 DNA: TGTGCCAGCAGTGATTGGGGGACAGGGGGCGGCTACACCTTC
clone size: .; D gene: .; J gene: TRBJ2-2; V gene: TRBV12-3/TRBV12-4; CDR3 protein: CASSSSIRELFF; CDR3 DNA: TGTGCCAGCAGTTCTTCAATCCGGGAGCTGTTTTTT
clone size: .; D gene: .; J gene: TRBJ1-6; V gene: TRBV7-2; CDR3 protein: CASTRRGNSPLHF; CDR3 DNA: TGTGCCAGCACCAGGAGGGGCAATTCACCCCTCCACTTT
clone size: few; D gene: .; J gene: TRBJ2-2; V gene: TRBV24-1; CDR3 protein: CATSANTGELFF; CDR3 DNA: TGTGCCACCAGTGCGAACACCGGGGAGCTGTTTTTT
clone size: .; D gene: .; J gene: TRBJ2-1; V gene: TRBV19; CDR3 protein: CASSIDLASYNEQFF; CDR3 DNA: TGTGCCAGTAGTATAGATCTAGCCTCCTACAATGAGCAGTTCTTC
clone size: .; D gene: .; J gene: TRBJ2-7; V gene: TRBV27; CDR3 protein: CASSRGSEGTYEQYF; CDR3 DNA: TGTGCCAGCAGTAGGGGGTCTGAGGGGACCTACGAGCAGTACTTC
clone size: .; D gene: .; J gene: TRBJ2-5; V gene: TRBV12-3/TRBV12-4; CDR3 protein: CASSPTRTALEYF; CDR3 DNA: TGTGCCAGCAGTCCAACAAGGACTGCTCTGGAGTACTTC
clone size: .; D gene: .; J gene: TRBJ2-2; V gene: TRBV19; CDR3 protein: CASSPRRRQVSFNTGELFF; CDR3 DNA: TGTGCCAGTAGTCCACGGCGGCGACAGGTGTCTTTTAACACCGGGGAGCTGTTTTTT
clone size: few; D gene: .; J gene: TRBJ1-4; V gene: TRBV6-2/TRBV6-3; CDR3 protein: CASSYGGRDEKLFF; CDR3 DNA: TGTGCCAGCAGTTACGGAGGGAGGGATGAAAAACTGTTTTTT
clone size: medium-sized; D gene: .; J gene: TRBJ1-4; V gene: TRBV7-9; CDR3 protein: CASSLTSGAGEKLFF; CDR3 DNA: TGTGCCAGCAGCTTAACTTCGGGGGCAGGGGAAAAACTGTTTTTT
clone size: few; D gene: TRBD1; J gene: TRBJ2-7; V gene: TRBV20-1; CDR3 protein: CSATKSGTVSYEQYF; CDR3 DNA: TGCAGTGCTACGAAATCCGGGACAGTATCCTACGAGCAGTACTTC
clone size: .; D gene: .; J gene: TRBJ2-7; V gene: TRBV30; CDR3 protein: CAWSVKQYEQYF; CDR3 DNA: TGTGCCTGGAGTGTCAAACAATACGAGCAGTACTTC
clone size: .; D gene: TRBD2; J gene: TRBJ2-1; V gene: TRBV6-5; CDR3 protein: CASSYSYQREGNEQFF; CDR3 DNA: TGTGCCAGCAGTTACTCGTATCAGCGGGAGGGAAATGAGCAGTTCTTC
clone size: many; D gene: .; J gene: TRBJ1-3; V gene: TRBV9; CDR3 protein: CASSVWGVLSGNTIYF; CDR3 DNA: TGTGCCAGCAGCGTCTGGGGGGTGCTCTCTGGAAACACCATATATTTT
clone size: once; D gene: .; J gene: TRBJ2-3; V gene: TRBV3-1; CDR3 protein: CASSSSYPTVRTSTDTQYF; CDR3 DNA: TGTGCCAGCAGCTCCTCCTACCCGACTGTGCGGACCAGCACAGATACGCAGTATTTT
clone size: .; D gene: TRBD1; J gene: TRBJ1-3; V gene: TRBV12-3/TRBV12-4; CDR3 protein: CASSLGTAASGNTIYF; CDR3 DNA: TGTGCCAGCAGTTTGGGGACAGCAGCCTCTGGAAACACCATATATTTT
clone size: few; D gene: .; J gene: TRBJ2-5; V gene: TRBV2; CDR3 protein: CASTEINQETQYF; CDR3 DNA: TGTGCCAGCACGGAAATCAACCAAGAGACCCAGTACTTC
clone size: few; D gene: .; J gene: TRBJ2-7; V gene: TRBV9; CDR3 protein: CASGRGYEQYF; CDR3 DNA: TGTGCCAGCGGTCGGGGGTACGAGCAGTACTTC
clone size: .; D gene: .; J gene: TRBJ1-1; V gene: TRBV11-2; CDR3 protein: CASSFGGWYRVKITEAFF; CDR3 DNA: TGTGCCAGCAGCTTTGGGGGGTGGTACAGGGTTAAGATCACTGAAGCTTTCTTT
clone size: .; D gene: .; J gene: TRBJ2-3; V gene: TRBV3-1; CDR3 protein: CASSQSAGDTQYF; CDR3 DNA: TGTGCCAGCAGCCAAAGCGCCGGAGATACGCAGTATTTT
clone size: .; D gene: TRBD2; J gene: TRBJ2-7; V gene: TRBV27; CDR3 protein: CASSYSGGPIYEQYF; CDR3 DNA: TGTGCCAGCAGCTATAGCGGGGGCCCGATCTACGAGCAGTACTTC
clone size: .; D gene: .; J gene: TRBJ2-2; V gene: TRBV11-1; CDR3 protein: CASSWPNPLSGPNTGELFF; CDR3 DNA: TGTGCCAGCAGCTGGCCGAACCCCTTAAGCGGGCCGAACACCGGGGAGCTGTTTTTT
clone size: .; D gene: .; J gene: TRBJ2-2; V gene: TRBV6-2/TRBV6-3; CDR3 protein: CASSYLGPAGTGELFF; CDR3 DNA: TGTGCCAGCAGTTACCTAGGTCCCGCGGGTACTGGGGAGCTGTTTTTT
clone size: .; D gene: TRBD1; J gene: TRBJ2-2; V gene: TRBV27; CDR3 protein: CASRLGRQGADTGELFF; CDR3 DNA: TGTGCCAGCAGGTTAGGGAGACAGGGGGCAGACACCGGGGAGCTGTTTTTT
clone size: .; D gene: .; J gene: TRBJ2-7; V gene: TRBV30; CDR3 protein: CAWSFGRGGRAYEQYF; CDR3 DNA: TGTGCCTGGAGTTTTGGACGAGGAGGAAGGGCCTACGAGCAGTACTTC
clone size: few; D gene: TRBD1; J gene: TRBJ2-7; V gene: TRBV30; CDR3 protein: CAWSGTGIWEQYF; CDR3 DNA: TGTGCCTGGTCCGGGACAGGGATATGGGAGCAGTACTTC
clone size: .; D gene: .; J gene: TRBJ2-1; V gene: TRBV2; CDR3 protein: CASSQVDEQFF; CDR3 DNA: TGTGCCAGCAGTCAGGTCGATGAGCAGTTCTTC
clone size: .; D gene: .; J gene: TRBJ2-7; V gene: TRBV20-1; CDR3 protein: CSASQAGSYEQYF; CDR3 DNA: TGCAGTGCTAGTCAGGCAGGGTCCTACGAGCAGTACTTC
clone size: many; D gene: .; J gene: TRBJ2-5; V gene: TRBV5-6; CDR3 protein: CASGSREQETQYF; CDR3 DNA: TGTGCCAGCGGCTCCAGAGAGCAAGAGACCCAGTACTTC
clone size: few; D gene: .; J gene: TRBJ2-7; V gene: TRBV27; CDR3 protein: CASRILTWREGAYEQYF; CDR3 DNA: TGTGCCAGCAGAATTCTAACTTGGAGGGAAGGAGCCTACGAGCAGTACTTC
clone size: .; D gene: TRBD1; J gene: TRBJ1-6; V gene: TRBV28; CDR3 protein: CASSLWSGQVSPLHF; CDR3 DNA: TGTGCCAGCAGTTTATGGTCGGGACAGGTCTCACCCCTCCACTTT
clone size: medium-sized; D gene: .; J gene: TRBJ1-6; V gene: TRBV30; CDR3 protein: CARGGLGQHNSPLHF; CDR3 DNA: TGTGCAAGAGGTGGGCTCGGACAACATAATTCACCCCTCCACTTT
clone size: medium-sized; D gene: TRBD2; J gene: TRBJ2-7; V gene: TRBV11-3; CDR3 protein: CACSLVFPSSGSSYEQYF; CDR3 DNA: TGTGCCTGCAGCTTAGTCTTCCCCAGCAGCGGGAGTTCCTACGAGCAGTACTTC
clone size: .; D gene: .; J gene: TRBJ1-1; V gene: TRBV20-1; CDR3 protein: CSARVGGVNTEAFF; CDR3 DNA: TGCAGTGCTAGAGTTGGGGGGGTAAACACTGAAGCTTTCTTT
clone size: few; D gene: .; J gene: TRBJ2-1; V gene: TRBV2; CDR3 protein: CASRSSGSSYNEQFF; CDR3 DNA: TGTGCCAGCAGGAGTAGCGGTTCGTCCTACAATGAGCAGTTCTTC
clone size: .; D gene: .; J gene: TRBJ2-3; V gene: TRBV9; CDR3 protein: CASSASGTLGHTQYF; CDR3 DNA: TGTGCCAGCAGCGCCTCCGGGACACTGGGTCATACGCAGTATTTT
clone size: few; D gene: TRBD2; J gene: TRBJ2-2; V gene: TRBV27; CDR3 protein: CASRTSGSPGELFF; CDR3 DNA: TGTGCCAGCAGGACTAGCGGGAGCCCCGGGGAGCTGTTTTTT
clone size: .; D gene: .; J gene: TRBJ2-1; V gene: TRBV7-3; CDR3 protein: CAISAPPGGAAFF; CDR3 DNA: TGTGCCATCAGCGCACCCCCTGGGGGGGCGGCGTTCTTC
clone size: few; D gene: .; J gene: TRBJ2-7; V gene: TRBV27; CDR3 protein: CASGTAYEQYF; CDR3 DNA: TGTGCCAGCGGTACAGCCTACGAGCAGTACTTC
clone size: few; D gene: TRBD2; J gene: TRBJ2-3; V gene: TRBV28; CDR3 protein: CASTLNGRDTDTQYF; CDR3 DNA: TGTGCCAGCACTCTAAACGGGAGGGACACAGATACGCAGTATTTT
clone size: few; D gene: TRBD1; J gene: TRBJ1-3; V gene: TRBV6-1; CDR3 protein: CASRTGSSGNTIYF; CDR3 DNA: TGTGCCAGCAGGACAGGGTCCTCTGGAAACACCATATATTTT
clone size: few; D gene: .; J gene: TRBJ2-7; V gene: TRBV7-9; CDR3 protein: CATGRTNSYEQYF; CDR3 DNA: TGTGCCACCGGACGGACGAACTCCTACGAGCAGTACTTC
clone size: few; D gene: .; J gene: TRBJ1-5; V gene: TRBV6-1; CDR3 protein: CASSEKSANQPQHF; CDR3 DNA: TGTGCCAGCAGTGAAAAATCGGCAAATCAGCCACAGCATTTT
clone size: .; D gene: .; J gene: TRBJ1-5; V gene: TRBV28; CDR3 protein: CASRTRGDQPQHF; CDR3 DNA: TGTGCCAGCAGAACGAGGGGGGATCAGCCCCAGCATTTT
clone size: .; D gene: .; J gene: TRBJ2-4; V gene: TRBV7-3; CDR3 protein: CASSLEAGQTSTKNIQYF; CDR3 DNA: TGTGCCAGCAGCTTAGAGGCCGGACAGACCTCCACCAAAAACATTCAGTACTTC
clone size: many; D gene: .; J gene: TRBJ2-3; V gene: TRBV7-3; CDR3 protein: CASSLAGARDTQYF; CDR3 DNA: TGTGCCAGCAGCTTGGCAGGGGCCCGGGATACGCAGTATTTT
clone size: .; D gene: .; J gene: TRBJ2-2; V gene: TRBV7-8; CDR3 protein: CASSLLFTGELFF; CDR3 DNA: TGTGCCAGCAGCTTACTGTTCACCGGGGAGCTGTTTTTT
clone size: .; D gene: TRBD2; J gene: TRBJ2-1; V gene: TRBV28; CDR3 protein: CASGGSRTSGSSYNEQFF; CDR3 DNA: TGTGCCAGCGGAGGGTCAAGGACTAGCGGGAGTTCCTACAATGAGCAGTTCTTC
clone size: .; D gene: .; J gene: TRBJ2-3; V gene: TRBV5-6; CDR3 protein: CASSSGRLGNTDTQYF; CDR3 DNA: TGTGCCAGCAGCAGCGGACGGTTAGGGAACACAGATACGCAGTATTTT